This record concerns one T cell receptor (beta chain) sequence. As yet, its antigen is unknown. Trimming shortened V by 0 bases and J by 4 bases, and 4 bases separated the two germline ends. The germline gives CDR1 SGHTA, CDR2 FQGTGA. The CDR3 is made up of 13 amino acids. Produced via immunoSEQ multiplex PCR; TCRdb's table is partial and in-frame only. This table has under 2.5 million clones, just under 95% appearing once. The data originate from a study of shared clonotypes between healthy human individuals. Overall study: The donors, a couple of women and a few men, were aged 18 to 49. There were three CD4 naive, three CD4 memory, two CD8 naive and one CD8 memory plates per donor.

Study findings and constraints: Larger richness was generally estimated for naive than memory subsets. In contrast to clonotypes shared by all four donors, non-shared clonotypes had lower generation probabilities.

This TCR came from a man between 18 and 29 years old in good health. Some clones in this sample may be carry-over from other donors' samples. The chain carries TRBV7-3 and TRBJ1-3, with D unresolved. What was sequenced was naive CD4+ T cells from PBMCs. This sample's subset: CD45RA+ positively selected. Here the CDR3 DNA reads TGTGCCAGCAGCTTAACACAGGGAAACACCATATATTTT. It codes for CASSLTQGNTIYF.